This entry describes one TCR beta chain. This clonotype was counted ten times or more. Which antigen it targets is not known. No per-base quality is available; no much larger clone lies one base away. Germline trimming: 6 bases from V, 8 bases from J; junction bases outside gene matches: 9. The germline V gene specifies MDHEN as CDR1 and SYDVKM as CDR2. From the cysteine through the phenylalanine, the CDR3 covers 13 amino acids. Left in the record is the CDR3 DNA by itself, 39 bases read in frame from the first base. This specimen belongs to a study of regulatory T cells in long-lasting Graves disease (dated by TCRdb to about 2021). About the investigation overall: To count as having persistent Graves' disease, a patient had to have received antithyroid drug treatment for over 5 years with TSH receptor autoantibodies remaining persistently positive. Persistent Graves' disease patients were compared with newly diagnosed Graves' disease patients by peripheral blood TCR sequencing and RNA sequencing. The study took place in China and was registered as a clinical trial. A total of 33 samples were covered by TCR sequencing, comprising about 13 persistent and some 20 newly diagnosed Graves' disease patients. On average, persistent Graves' disease patients in the clinical cohort had been on antithyroid drugs for approximately 10 years.

The library was made by multiplex PCR. The instrument was an Illumina HiSeq 4000. CDR3 regions were amplified by Arm-PCR with iRepertoire HTBI primers to construct TCR beta libraries. Before sequencing, the PCR products underwent gel purification. As for the authors' bioinformatics: Gene usage analysis of CDR3 amino acid clonotypes relied on the approximately 68 TRBV and more than twelve TRBJ segments identified across samples. COPE and FqMerger were used to merge filtered high-quality paired reads into contigs. BLAST was used to align contigs to the IMGT TRBV, TRBD and TRBJ reference genes, and CDR3 was defined following IMGT. Highly expanded clones were defined as clonotypes with a frequency above 0.1%. Shannon entropy was used to measure repertoire diversity, and the Gini coefficient was used to measure V-J evenness. A clonotype was considered public if more than one individual shared it. TCRdb's own reprocessing of the public reads used fastp at Q25 and MiXCR and kept productive beta chains. For every CDR3 protein sequence, its rows merge into one entry that carries the most common genes and DNA. Clone size and V and J calls follow TCRdb, not the original study. Across this sample there are about 470,000 distinct CDR3 sequences, with less than 25% seen only once. The ten largest account for approximately 7.8% of the sample.

On the study overall, not on this receptor specifically: Patients with persistent disease shared more public clonotypes (approximately 2,500) than newly diagnosed patients did (966). Persistent disease showed preferential use of TRBV28, TRBJ1-2 and TRBJ2-5, whereas newly diagnosed disease favored TRBV20-1 and TRBJ2-1. The authors noted that the small sample size was a limitation that may lower accuracy. Lower TCR Shannon entropy and fewer highly expanded clones were observed in persistent Graves' disease patients than in newly diagnosed patients, which suggested clonal expansion. The study examined only peripheral blood because the primary lesion, thyroid tissue, could not be accessed. Sequencing and analysis were limited to the TCR beta chain.

The sample's time point, from its label and the paper: persistent/refractory GD, antithyroid drugs over 5 years with positive TRAb. RNA was extracted from PBMCs in TRIzol for both TCR sequencing and RNA sequencing. Graves' disease was diagnosed according to American Thyroid Association guidelines. Patients for the study were recruited at an endocrinology department in Xi'an, China. Each patient gave approximately 8.8 milliliters of peripheral blood, collected in an EDTA anticoagulant tube. PBMCs were isolated by Ficoll Paque Plus density gradient separation without further T cell sorting. An Agilent 2100 Bioanalyzer and agarose gel were used to check RNA quality, while a NanoDrop 2000 measured RNA concentration.

The receptor chain draws on TRBV28 and TRBJ1-2; 7 bases in between match TRBD1. Sequencing used peripheral blood mononuclear cells (PBMCs), obtained when the disease was refractory, from a patient treated with antithyroid drugs. This TCR was recovered from a female donor with Graves disease. The CDR3 region: CASSPDRVRGYTF. The bases are TGTGCCAGCAGCCCCGACAGGGTGAGGGGCTACACCTTC.